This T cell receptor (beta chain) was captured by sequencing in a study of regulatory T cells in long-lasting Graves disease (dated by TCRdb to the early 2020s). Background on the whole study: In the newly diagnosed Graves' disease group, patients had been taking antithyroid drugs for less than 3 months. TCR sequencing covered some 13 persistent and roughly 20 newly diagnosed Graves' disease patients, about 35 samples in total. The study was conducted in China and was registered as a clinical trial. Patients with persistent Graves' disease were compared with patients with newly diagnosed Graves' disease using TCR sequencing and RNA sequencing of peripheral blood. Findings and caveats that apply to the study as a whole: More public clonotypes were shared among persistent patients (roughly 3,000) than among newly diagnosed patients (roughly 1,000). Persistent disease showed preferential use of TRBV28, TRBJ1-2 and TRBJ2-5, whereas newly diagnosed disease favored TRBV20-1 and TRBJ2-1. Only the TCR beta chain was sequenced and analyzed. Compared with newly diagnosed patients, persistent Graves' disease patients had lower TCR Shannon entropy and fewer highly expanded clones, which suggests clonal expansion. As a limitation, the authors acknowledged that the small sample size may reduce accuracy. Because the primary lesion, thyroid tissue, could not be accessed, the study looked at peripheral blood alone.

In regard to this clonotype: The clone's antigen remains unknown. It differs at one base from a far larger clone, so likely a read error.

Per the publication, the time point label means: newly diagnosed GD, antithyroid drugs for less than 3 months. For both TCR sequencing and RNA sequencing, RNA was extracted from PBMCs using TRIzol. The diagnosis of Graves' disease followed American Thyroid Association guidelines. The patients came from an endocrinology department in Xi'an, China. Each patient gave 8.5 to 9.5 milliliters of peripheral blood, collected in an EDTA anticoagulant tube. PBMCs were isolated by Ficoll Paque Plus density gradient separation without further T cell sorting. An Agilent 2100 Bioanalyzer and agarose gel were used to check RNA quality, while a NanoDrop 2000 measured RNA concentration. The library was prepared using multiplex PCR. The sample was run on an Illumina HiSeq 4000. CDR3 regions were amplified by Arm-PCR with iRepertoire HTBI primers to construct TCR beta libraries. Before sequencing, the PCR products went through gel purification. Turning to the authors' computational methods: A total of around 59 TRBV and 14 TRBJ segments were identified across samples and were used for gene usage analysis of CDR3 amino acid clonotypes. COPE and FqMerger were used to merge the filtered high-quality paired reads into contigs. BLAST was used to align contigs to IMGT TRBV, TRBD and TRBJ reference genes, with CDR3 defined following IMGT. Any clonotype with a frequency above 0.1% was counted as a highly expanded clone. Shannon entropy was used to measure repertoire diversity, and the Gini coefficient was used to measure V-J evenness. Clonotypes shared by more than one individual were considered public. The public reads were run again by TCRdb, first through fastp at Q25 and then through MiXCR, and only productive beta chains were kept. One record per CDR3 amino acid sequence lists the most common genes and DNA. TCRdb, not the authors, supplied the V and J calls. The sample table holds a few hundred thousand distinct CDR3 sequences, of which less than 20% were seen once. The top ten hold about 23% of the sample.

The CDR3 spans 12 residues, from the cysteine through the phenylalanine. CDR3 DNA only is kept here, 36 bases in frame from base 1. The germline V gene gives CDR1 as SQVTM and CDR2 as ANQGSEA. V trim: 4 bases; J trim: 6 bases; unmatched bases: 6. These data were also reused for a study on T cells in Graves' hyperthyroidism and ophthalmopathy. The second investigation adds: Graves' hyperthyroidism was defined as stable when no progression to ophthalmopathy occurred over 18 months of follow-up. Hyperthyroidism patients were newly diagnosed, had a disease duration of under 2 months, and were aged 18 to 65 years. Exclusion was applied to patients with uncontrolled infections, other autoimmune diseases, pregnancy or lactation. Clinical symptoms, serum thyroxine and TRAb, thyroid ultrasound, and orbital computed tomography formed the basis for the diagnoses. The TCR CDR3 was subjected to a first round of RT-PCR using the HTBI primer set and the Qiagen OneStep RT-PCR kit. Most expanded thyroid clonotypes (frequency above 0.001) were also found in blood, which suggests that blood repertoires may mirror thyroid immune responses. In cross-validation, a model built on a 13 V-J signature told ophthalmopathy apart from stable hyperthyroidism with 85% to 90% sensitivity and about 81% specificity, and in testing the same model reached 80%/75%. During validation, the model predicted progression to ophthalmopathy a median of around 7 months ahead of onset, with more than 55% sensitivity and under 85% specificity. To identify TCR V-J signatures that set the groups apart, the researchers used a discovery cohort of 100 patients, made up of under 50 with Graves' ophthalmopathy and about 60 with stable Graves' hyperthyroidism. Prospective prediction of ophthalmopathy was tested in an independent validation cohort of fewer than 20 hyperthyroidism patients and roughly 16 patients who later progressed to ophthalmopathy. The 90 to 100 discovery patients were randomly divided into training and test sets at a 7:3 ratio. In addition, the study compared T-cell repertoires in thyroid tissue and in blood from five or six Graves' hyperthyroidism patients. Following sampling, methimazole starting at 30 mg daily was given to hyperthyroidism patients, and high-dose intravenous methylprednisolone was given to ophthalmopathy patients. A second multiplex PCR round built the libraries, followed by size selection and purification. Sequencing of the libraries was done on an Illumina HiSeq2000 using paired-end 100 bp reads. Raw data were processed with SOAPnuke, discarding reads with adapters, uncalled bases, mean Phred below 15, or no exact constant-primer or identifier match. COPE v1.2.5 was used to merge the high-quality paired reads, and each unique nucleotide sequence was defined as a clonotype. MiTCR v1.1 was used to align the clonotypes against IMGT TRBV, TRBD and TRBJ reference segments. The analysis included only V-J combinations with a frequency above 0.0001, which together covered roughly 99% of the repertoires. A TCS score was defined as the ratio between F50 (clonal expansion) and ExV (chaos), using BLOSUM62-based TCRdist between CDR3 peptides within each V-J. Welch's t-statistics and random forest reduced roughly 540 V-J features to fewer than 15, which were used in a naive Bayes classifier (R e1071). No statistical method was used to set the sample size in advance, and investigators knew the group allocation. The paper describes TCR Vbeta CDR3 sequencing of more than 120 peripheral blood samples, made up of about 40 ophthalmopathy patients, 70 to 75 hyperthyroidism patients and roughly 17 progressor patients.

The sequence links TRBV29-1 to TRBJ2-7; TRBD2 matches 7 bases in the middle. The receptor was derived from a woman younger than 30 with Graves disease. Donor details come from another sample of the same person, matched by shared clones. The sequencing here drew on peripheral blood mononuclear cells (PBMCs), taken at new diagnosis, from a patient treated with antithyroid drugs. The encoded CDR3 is CSVAAGLTEQYF. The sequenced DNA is TGCAGCGTTGCAGCGGGACTTACCGAGCAGTACTTC.